The clone carrying this T cell receptor beta chain has just a few counts. Its antigen is still unknown. It was with 60 Vbeta and 13 Jbeta primers that the PCR ran. TCRdb keeps only in-frame clones here, not all; method: immunoSEQ multiplex PCR. The sample shows 150,000 or so clones, roughly 70% of them seen only once. The J segment lost 4 bases and the V segment lost 4 bases, leaving 7 bases of the junction unmatched. The CDR3 contains 15 residues. From germline, CDR1 is SNHLY and CDR2 FYNNEI. The data derive from a study of cytomegalovirus exposure and HLA in healthy donors. Study-level findings and limits: Sequencing probably produced one cluster of sequence variants that were highly shared. Some V segments, including TRBV6-2 and TRBV6-3, were excluded as indistinguishable. Later, TCR association rates were found to vary by HLA locus, highest for DRB1 and lowest for HLA-C.

While unrecorded immune exposures were likely, the donors were nominally healthy when sampled. The sequence was obtained from a male donor in good health and CMV-seronegative. The sample was PBMCs. This rearrangement joins TRBV2 to TRBJ2-7; 10 bases align to TRBD1. CDR3 bases: TGTGCCAGCAGTGGTCCGGACAGGGGGAGGTACGAGCAGTACTTC. It is translated as CASSGPDRGRYEQYF.